This T cell receptor (beta chain) appears in the sequencing data of a study of CD4 and CD8 cells across lung adenocarcinoma regions. MiXCR was run by TCRdb on the PCR reads, yielding one entry per CDR3 protein. The sample consists of fewer than 9,500 distinct CDR3 sequences, 56% of them appearing once. CDR3 length equals 15 residues. Germline lookup yields CDR1 MNHNS and CDR2 SASEGT. Worth noting for this clonotype: Mismatch with germline at one junction end may stem from a read error.

Donors had localized lung adenocarcinoma, a non-small cell lung cancer. Sequenced: CD4+ T cells from the center of a lung tumor. J is TRBJ2-2 and V is TRBV6-1; possibly TRBD1 for D (6 bases). This receptor was identified in a female donor with lung adenocarcinoma. The CD4 and CD8 labels of this study may be unreliable. The CDR3 region has the DNA TGTGCCAGCAGTGAACGGACAGTGTGCACCGAGGAGCAGTTTTTT. Encoded protein: CASSERTVCTEEQFF.